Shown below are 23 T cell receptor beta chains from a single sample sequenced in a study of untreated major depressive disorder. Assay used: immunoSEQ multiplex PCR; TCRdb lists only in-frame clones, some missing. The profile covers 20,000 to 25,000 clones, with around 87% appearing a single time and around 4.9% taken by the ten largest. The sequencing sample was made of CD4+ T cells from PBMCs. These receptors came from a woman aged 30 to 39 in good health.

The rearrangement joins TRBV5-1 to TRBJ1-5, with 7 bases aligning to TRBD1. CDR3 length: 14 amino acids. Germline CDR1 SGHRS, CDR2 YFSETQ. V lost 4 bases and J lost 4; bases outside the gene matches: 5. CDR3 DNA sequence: TGCGCCAGCAGCGTACTACAGGGGAATCAGCCCCAGCATTTT. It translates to CASSVLQGNQPQHF.

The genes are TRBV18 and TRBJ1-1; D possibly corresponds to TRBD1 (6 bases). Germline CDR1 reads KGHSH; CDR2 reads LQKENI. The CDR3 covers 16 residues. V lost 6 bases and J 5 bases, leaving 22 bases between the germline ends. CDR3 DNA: TGTGCCAGCTCTACGGCTAGGGGGGGATTATTTACTGAAGCTTTCTTT. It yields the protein CASSTARGGLFTEAFF.

As DNA, the CDR3 is TGTGCCAGCAACCCGGGACAGTACTACGAGCAGTACTTC. It encodes CASNPGQYYEQYF. The chain combines TRBV11-2 with TRBJ2-7, with 7 bases matching TRBD1. The germline CDR1 and CDR2 sequences are SGHAT and FQNNGV. V dropped 7 bases and J dropped 3; count of bases not matched to a gene: 6. This CDR3 is built from 13 residues.

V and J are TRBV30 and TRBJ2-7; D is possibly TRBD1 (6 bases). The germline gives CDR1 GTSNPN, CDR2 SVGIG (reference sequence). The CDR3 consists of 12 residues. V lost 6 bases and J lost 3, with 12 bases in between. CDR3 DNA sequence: TGTGCCTGCAGGGGCGGTTACTACGAGCAGTACTTC. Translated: CACRGGYYEQYF.

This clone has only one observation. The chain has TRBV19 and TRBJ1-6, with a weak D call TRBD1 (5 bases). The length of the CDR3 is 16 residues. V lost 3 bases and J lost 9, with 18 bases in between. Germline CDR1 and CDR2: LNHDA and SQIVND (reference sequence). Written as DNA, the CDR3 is TGTGCCAGTAGTATGGGACTGTATCTCATGGGTTCACCCCTCCACTTT. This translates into CASSMGLYLMGSPLHF.

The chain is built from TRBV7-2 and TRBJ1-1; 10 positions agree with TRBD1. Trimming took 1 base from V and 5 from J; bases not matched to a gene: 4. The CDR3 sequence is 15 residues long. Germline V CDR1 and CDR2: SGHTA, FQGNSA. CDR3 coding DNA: TGTGCCAGCAGCTTAGATGGGACAGGGGAGACTGAAGCTTTCTTT. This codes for CASSLDGTGETEAFF. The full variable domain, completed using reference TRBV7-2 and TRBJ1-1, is GAGVSQSPSNKVTEKGKDVELRCDPISGHTALYWYRQSLGQGLEFLIYFQGNSAPDKSGLPSDRFSAERTGGSVSTLTIQRTQQEDSAVYLCASSLDGTGETEAFFGQGTRLTVV.

CDR3 region: CASDTGDEKLFF. The CDR3 DNA is TGTGCCAGTGACACAGGGGACGAAAAACTGTTTTTT. This rearrangement joins TRBV28 to TRBJ1-4; 7 bases are shared with TRBD1. The trim removed 9 bases at V and 8 bases at J, leaving 6 bases unmatched. Germline values: CDR1 MDHEN, CDR2 SYDVKM. The CDR3 length is 12 residues.

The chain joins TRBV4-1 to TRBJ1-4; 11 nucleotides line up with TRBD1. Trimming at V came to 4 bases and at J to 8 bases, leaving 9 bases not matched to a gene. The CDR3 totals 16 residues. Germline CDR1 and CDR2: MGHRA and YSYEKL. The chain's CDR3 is CASSPYRTGGKEKLFF. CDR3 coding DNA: TGCGCCAGCAGCCCTTACAGGACAGGGGGCAAAGAAAAACTGTTTTTT.

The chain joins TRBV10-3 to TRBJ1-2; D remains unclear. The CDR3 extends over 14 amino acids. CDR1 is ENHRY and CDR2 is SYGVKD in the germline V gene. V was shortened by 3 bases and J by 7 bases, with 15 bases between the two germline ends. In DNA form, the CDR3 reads TGTGCCATCAGTGAAGGGTCAGAACTATCTGGCTACACCTTC. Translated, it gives CAISEGSELSGYTF.

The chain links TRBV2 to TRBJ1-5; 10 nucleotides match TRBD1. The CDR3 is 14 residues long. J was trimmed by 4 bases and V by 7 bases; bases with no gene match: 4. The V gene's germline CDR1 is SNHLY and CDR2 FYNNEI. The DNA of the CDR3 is TGTGCCAGCAAAGGGACAGGGGAGAATCAGCCCCAGCATTTT. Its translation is CASKGTGENQPQHF.

The CDR3 is CASSVGAGDTQYF. The CDR3 DNA follows: TGTGCCAGCAGCGTGGGGGCCGGGGATACGCAGTATTTT. The rearrangement uses TRBV9 and TRBJ2-3; a possible D gene is TRBD1 (6 bases). The CDR3 spans 13 residues. Germline V gene lookup returns CDR1 SGDLS and CDR2 YYNGEE. Trimming removed 2 bases at V and 6 bases at J, with 10 bases between.

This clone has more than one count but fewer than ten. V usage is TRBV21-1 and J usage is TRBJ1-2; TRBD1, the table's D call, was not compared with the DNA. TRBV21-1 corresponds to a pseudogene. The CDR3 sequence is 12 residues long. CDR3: CASSKVGAGYTF. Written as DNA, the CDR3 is TGTGCCAGCAGCAAGGTTGGGGCCGGCTACACCTTC.

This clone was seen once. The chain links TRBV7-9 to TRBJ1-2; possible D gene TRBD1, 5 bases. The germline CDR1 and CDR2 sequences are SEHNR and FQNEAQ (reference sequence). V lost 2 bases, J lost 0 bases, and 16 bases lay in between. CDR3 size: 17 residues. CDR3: CASSLKGSDVANYGYTF. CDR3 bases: TGTGCCAGCAGCTTAAAGGGGTCCGATGTAGCTAACTATGGCTACACCTTC.

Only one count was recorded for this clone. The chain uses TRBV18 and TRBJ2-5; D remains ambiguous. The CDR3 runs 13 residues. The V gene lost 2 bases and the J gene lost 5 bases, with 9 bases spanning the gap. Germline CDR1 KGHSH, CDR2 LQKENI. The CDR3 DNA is TGTGCCAGCTCACCATCTCGGGCCGAGACCCAGTACTTC. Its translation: CASSPSRAETQYF. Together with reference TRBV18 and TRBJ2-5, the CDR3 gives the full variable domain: NAGVMQNPRHLVRRRGQEARLRCSPMKGHSHVYWYRQLPEEGLKFMVYLQKENIIDESGMPKERFSAEFPKEGPSILRIQQVVRGDSAAYFCASSPSRAETQYFGPGTRLLVL.

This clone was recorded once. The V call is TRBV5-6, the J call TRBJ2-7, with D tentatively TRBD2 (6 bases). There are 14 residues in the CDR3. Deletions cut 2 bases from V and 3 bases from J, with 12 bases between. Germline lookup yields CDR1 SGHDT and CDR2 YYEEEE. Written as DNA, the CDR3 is TGTGCCAGCAGCTTCTGGAGGGTTAGCTACGAGCAGTACTTC. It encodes CASSFWRVSYEQYF.

The CDR3 DNA sequence: TGTGCCAGCAGCTTAGAGCGATTACAGGGGTGGGGGAACACTGAAGCTTTCTTT. The encoded protein is CASSLERLQGWGNTEAFF. The gene calls are TRBV7-9 and TRBJ1-1; 7 bases align to TRBD1. Per the germline V gene, CDR1 is SEHNR and CDR2 is FQNEAQ (reference sequence). After removal of 1 base from V and 1 base from J, the junction contained 12 bases not matched to a gene. CDR3 length: 18 amino acids.

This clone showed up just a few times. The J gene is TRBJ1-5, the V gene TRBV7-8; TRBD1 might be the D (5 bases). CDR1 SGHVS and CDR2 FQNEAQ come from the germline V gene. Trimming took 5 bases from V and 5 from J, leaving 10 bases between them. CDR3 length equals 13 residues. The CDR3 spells CASSLGRDQPQHF. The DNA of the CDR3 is TGTGCCAGCAGCCTGGGACGAGATCAGCCCCAGCATTTT. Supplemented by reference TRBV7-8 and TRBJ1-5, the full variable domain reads GAGVSQSPRYKVAKRGQDVALRCDPISGHVSLFWYQQALGQGPEFLTYFQNEAQLDKSGLPSDRFFAERPEGSVSTLKIQRTQQEDSAVYLCASSLGRDQPQHFGDGTRLSIL.

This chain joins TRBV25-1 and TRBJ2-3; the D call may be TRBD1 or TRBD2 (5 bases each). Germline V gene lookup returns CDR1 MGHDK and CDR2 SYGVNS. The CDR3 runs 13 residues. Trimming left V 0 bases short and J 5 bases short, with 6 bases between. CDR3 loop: CASSEYGGDTQYF. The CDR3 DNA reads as TGTGCCAGCAGTGAATATGGGGGAGATACGCAGTATTTT.

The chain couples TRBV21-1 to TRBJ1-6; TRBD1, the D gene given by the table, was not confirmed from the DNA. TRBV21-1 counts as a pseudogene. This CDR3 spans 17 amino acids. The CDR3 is CASSEYRDREHNSPLHF. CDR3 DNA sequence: TGTGCCAGCAGCGAGTACCGGGACAGGGAGCATAATTCACCCCTCCACTTT.

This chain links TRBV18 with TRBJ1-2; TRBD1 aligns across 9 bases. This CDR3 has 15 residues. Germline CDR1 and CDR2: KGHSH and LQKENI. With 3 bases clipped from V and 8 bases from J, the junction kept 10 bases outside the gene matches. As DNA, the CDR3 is TGTGCCAGCTCACCCAGTACAGGGGGCGCTTTGGGCTACACCTTC. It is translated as CASSPSTGGALGYTF.

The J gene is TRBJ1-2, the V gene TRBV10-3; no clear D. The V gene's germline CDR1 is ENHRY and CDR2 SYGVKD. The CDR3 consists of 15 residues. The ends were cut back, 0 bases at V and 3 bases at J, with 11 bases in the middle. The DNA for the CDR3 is TGTGCCATCAGTGAGTCGGGAGCGGTATACTATGGCTACACCTTC. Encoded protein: CAISESGAVYYGYTF.

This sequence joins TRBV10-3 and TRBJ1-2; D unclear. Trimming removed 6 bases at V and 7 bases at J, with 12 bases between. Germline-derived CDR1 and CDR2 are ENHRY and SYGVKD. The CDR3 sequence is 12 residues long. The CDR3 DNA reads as TGTGCCATCAGGGAGACATCAGCTGGCTACACCTTC. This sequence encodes CAIRETSAGYTF.

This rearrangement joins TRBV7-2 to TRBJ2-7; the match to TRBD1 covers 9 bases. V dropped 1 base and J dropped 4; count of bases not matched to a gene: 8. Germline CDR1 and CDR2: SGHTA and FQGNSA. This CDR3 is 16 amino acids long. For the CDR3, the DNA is TGTGCCAGCAGCTTAGGGGACAGGGCGAGATCGTACGAGCAGTACTTC. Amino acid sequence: CASSLGDRARSYEQYF. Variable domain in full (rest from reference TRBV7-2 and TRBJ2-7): GAGVSQSPSNKVTEKGKDVELRCDPISGHTALYWYRQSLGQGLEFLIYFQGNSAPDKSGLPSDRFSAERTGGSVSTLTIQRTQQEDSAVYLCASSLGDRARSYEQYFGPGTRLTVT.